One sample yielded the 13 T cell receptor beta chains listed below, sequenced in a study of blood T cell repertoires in COVID-19. TCRdb's table, derived via immunoSEQ multiplex PCR, lists solely in-frame clones and lacks some. The sample contains a few hundred thousand clones, more than 70% of which appear only once. Specimen: peripheral blood. The receptors derive from a woman aged 25-40 years with COVID-19, enrolled during active disease.

The rearrangement joins TRBV2 to TRBJ1-4; D gene uncertain. The CDR3 loop spans 13 amino acids. Germline CDR1 SNHLY, CDR2 FYNNEI. Trimming took off 8 bases at V and 0 bases at J, with 7 bases between the two ends. The CDR3 bases are TGTGCCAGCGCCTTAGCAACTAATGAAAAACTGTTTTTT. Residues: CASALATNEKLFF.

V is TRBV7-9 and J is TRBJ2-3; D might be TRBD2 (5 bases). The CDR3 length is 14 residues. From germline, CDR1 is SEHNR and CDR2 FQNEAQ (reference sequence). The V gene lost 6 bases and the J gene lost 4 bases, with 14 bases spanning the gap. The CDR3 loop reads CASSRLSSADTQYF. The CDR3 DNA reads TGTGCCAGCAGTAGACTATCGTCCGCAGATACGCAGTATTTT.

V usage is TRBV10-1 and J usage is TRBJ1-1, with unresolved D. The CDR3 totals 14 residues. Per the germline V gene, CDR1 is WNHNN and CDR2 is SYGVQD (reference sequence). Trimming shortened V by 2 bases and J by 8 bases, and 15 bases separated the two germline ends. Here the CDR3 reads CASSEMSWSGEAFF. DNA for the CDR3: TGCGCCAGCAGTGAGATGAGTTGGTCGGGGGAAGCTTTCTTT.

V usage is TRBV5-5 and J usage is TRBJ2-7; 8 bases are shared with TRBD1. The CDR3 has 16 residues. V trimming: 0 bases; J trimming: 6 bases; junction bases outside the gene matches: 11. From germline, CDR1 is SGHKS and CDR2 YYEKEE (reference sequence). The CDR3 loop is CASSLGTGYYKGEQYV. The CDR3, as DNA: TGTGCCAGCAGCTTGGGGACAGGGTATTATAAGGGCGAGCAGTACGTC.

The chain employs TRBV5-4 and TRBJ2-3; D not certain. Germline V lookup: CDR1 SGHNT, CDR2 YYREEE (reference sequence). The CDR3 length is 14 residues. Trimming shortened V by 7 bases and J by 0 bases, and 12 bases separated the two germline ends. The CDR3, as DNA: TGTGCCAGCGCGCTAGATTCCAGCACAGATACGCAGTATTTT. Amino acid sequence: CASALDSSTDTQYF.

The V and J genes are TRBV28 and TRBJ2-5, with D possibly being TRBD2 (7 bases). The V gene's germline CDR1 is MDHEN and CDR2 SYDVKM. Trimming left V 3 bases short and J 5 bases short, with 10 bases between. The CDR3 covers 13 residues. CDR3 protein: CASSFGGRETQYF. CDR3 bases: TGTGCCAGCAGTTTCGGGGGGCGGGAGACCCAGTACTTC.

This clone appeared once. The rearrangement uses TRBV6-2 or TRBV6-3 and TRBJ2-7, with 11 bases identical to TRBD1. Germline values: CDR1 MNHEY, CDR2 SVGEGT. After removal of 6 bases from V and 2 bases from J, the junction contained 9 bases not matched to a gene. The CDR3 sequence is 16 residues long. The CDR3 DNA reads as TGTGCCAGCAGCCGACCTCCGGGACAGGGGGCCTACGAGCAGTACGTC. It translates to CASSRPPGQGAYEQYV.

The rearrangement joins TRBV18 to TRBJ2-7; 12 nucleotides match TRBD2. Germline assignment: CDR1 KGHSH and CDR2 LQKENI. Trimming cost V 4 bases and J 4 bases; bases outside gene matches: 8. The CDR3 runs 16 residues. The CDR3 here is CASSLQLAGGTYEQYF. In nucleotides, the CDR3 is TGTGCCAGCTCACTACAGCTAGCGGGGGGGACGTACGAGCAGTACTTC.

The chain has TRBV9 and TRBJ2-5; 13 positions match TRBD2. The V gene's germline CDR1 is SGDLS and CDR2 YYNGEE. The V segment lost 4 bases and the J segment 4 bases; nucleotides outside the gene matches: 4. The CDR3 runs to 15 residues. In nucleotides, the CDR3 is TGTGCCAGCAGCCGTACTAGCGGGAGGGGAGAGACCCAGTACTTC. Translation: CASSRTSGRGETQYF.

The chain has TRBV5-1 and TRBJ2-2; possible D gene TRBD1, 5 bases. The V gene's germline CDR1 is SGHRS and CDR2 YFSETQ. Between the trimmed V and J ends, which lost 1 base and 7 bases, there was a span of 14 bases. This CDR3 spans 15 amino acids. The CDR3 bases are TGCGCCAGCAGCTTGTCGGCCGGAAGGGGCGGGGAGCTGTTTTTT. This sequence encodes CASSLSAGRGGELFF.

The genes are TRBV6-2 or TRBV6-3 and TRBJ1-6; TRBD1 aligns across 9 bases. Germline trimming cut 2 bases from V and 10 bases from J; bases unmatched to any gene: 6. The germline gives CDR1 MNHEY, CDR2 SVGEGT. The CDR3 runs to 15 residues. CDR3 nucleotide sequence: TGTGCCAGCAGTTACAACCGGGACAGGGAGTCACCCCTCCACTTT. It yields the protein CASSYNRDRESPLHF.

This chain's CDR3 is CATPRGGSVASSTDTQYF. The DNA for the CDR3 is TGTGCCACCCCCCGTGGGGGGAGCGTAGCTTCTAGCACAGATACGCAGTATTTT. The chain is built from TRBV19 and TRBJ2-3, with D possibly TRBD2 on 6 matching bases. Germline V CDR1 and CDR2: LNHDA, SQIVND (reference sequence). CDR3 size: 18 residues. The germline V and J ends were trimmed by 10 bases and 0 bases, with 26 bases remaining between them.

This chain joins TRBV7-2 and TRBJ2-3; 13 nucleotides match TRBD2. V was pared by 1 base and J by 5 bases, with 0 bases of the junction left unmatched. Germline values: CDR1 SGHTA, CDR2 FQGNSA. The length of the CDR3 is 15 residues. The CDR3 region is CASSLGLAGGDTQYF. The CDR3 region has the DNA TGTGCCAGCAGCTTAGGACTAGCGGGAGGAGATACGCAGTATTTT.